The 8 T cell receptor beta chains below come from one sample, sequenced in a study of T cells in tuberculosis listed by TCRdb under 2018. Per the publication, the time point label means: new active TB diagnosis, blood taken before or within 7 days of starting treatment. Libraries were constructed by the immunoSEQ multiplex PCR assay. The source is immuneACCESS, and TCRdb retained only in-frame sequences with V and J called. Part of the clones is not carried over; for the studies checked, unresolved V genes explain less than half of this, and the remainder is unexplained. Across this sample there are about 49,000 clones, with about 95% seen only once. The ten top clones hold about 1.5% of the sample. Sequencing was performed on PBMCs, taken at tuberculosis diagnosis. The receptors derive from an adult with tuberculosis.

The chain carries TRBV6-1 and TRBJ2-6, with D possibly matching TRBD1 (6 bases). V was pared by 4 bases and J by 1 base, with 17 bases between. The CDR3 length is 18 residues. The V gene's germline CDR1 is MNHNS and CDR2 SASEGT. The CDR3 region is CASSGRNRDLSGANVLTF. For the CDR3, the DNA is TGTGCCAGCAGTGGGAGGAACAGGGACCTTTCTGGGGCCAACGTCCTGACTTTC.

The gene calls are TRBV28 and TRBJ1-2, with D unclear. The CDR3 runs to 15 residues. Trimming shortened V by 5 bases and J by 4 bases, and 17 bases separated the two germline ends. The germline CDR1 and CDR2 sequences are MDHEN and SYDVKM. Here the CDR3 reads CASSAVYRVRYGYTF. The CDR3 DNA follows: TGTGCCAGCAGTGCCGTTTACCGGGTCCGCTATGGCTACACCTTC.

The chain joins TRBV30 to TRBJ1-4, with 7 nucleotides matching TRBD1. Germline CDR1 reads GTSNPN; CDR2 reads SVGIG (reference sequence). This CDR3 is built from 17 residues. Trimming removed 1 base from V and 6 bases from J; junction bases left unmatched: 14. The CDR3 here is CAWSALRRRGTDEKLFF. Here the CDR3 DNA reads TGTGCCTGGAGTGCCTTGAGACGCAGGGGGACGGATGAAAAACTGTTTTTT.

The V call is TRBV29-1, the J call TRBJ2-7; 9 bases match TRBD1. This CDR3 comprises 12 residues. V lost 7 bases, J lost 4 bases, and 5 bases stayed unmatched. Germline CDR1 and CDR2: SQVTM and ANQGSEA. In nucleotides, the CDR3 is TGCAGCGCCCGGGACAGGGCGTACGAGCAGTACTTC. It is translated as CSARDRAYEQYF.

This clone was seen a single time. This chain joins TRBV7-8 and TRBJ2-3; 8 bases align to TRBD2. The V segment lost 1 base and the J segment 2 bases; nucleotides outside the gene matches: 8. Per the germline V gene, CDR1 is SGHVS and CDR2 is FQNEAQ. The CDR3 contains 17 residues. CDR3 amino acids: CASSLVTLAGPTDTQYF. The CDR3 nucleotides read TGTGCCAGCAGCTTAGTGACTCTAGCGGGCCCCACAGATACGCAGTATTTT.

This chain uses TRBV7-2 with TRBJ1-2, with TRBD1 as a possible D gene (6 bases). Germline CDR1 reads SGHTA; CDR2 reads FQGNSA. The CDR3 has 17 residues. Trimming stripped 1 base from V and 4 bases from J, with 19 bases between. The CDR3 bases are TGTGCCAGCAGCTTAGATTCGGGGCACAGGGTAGCCTATGGCTACACCTTC. This sequence encodes CASSLDSGHRVAYGYTF.

V usage is TRBV19 and J usage is TRBJ2-1, with D unclear. Germline V lookup: CDR1 LNHDA, CDR2 SQIVND (reference sequence). With 6 bases removed from V and 0 bases from J, the gap between germline ends came to 12 bases. The CDR3 length is 15 residues. This chain's CDR3 is CASRTSASSYNEQFF. CDR3 coding DNA: TGTGCCAGTAGGACGAGCGCGAGCTCCTACAATGAGCAGTTCTTC. The whole variable domain, remainder taken from reference TRBV19 and TRBJ2-1, is DGGITQSPKYLFRKEGQNVTLSCEQNLNHDAMYWYRQDPGQGLRLIYYSQIVNDFQKGDIAEGYSVSREKKESFPLTVTSAQKNPTAFYLCASRTSASSYNEQFFGPGTRLTVL.

The chain combines TRBV28 with TRBJ2-1; 10 bases align to TRBD1. This CDR3 spans 14 amino acids. Germline trimming cut 5 bases from V and 15 bases from J; bases unmatched to any gene: 13. CDR1 MDHEN and CDR2 SYDVKM come from the germline V gene. The CDR3 here is CASSVTGTGERMFF. CDR3 in DNA: TGTGCCAGCAGTGTAACCGGGACAGGGGAGAGGATGTTCTTC.